This T cell receptor (beta chain) comes out of a study of T cell repertoires in cytomegalovirus infection. About the study: Public signatures in TCR beta pointed to CMV infection and matching HLA type. Whole-study results and caveats: There were HLA-C-restricted CMV-specific TCR beta clonotypes dominating the ex vivo response. Cumulative frequency (of public TCR beta family members) identified carriers of CMV plus the relevant HLA.

This clonotype was seen at least ten times. Its antigen is not identified. TCRdb re-called the reads with MiXCR, one entry per CDR3 protein. The sample includes roughly 250,000 distinct CDR3 sequences, 22% of them seen just once. The CDR3 totals 14 residues. The germline gives CDR1 SGHVS, CDR2 FNYEAQ. V was pared by 5 bases and J by 3 bases, with 4 bases of the junction left unmatched. The sequence was collected from a human donor in good health (CMV status not recorded). Some clones in this sample may be carry-over from other donors' samples. The material sequenced was CD8+ T cells from PBMCs. This chain links TRBV7-6 with TRBJ1-3, with 7 bases fitting TRBD1. CDR3 in DNA: TGTGCCAGCAGCGCGGGACAGTTTGGAAACACCATATATTTT. Amino acids: CASSAGQFGNTIYF.